The source of this T cell receptor (beta chain) is a study of tumor and adjacent non-tumor tissue in lung cancer. On this clonotype: The target antigen is unknown.

Findings of the study overall: Compared with tumor, normal lung showed significantly lower TCR diversity. In normal lung, the top 100 clones were significantly more dominant than in tumor.

Germline values: CDR1 SQVTM, CDR2 ANQGSEA. V lost 6 bases and J lost 11; bases outside the gene matches: 11. The length of the CDR3 is 14 residues. Three rounds of nested PCR, following a modified ARM-PCR protocol, produced the TCRbeta library. TCRdb re-called the multiplex PCR reads with MiXCR, one entry per CDR3 protein. The sample yields 40,000 to 50,000 distinct CDR3 sequences, under 75% seen once. This sample's RNA came from whole unsorted tissue. Distant lung tissue was collected more than 3 cm away from the tumor edge. Material for sequencing was distant non-tumor lung tissue. This receptor was obtained from a woman aged 70-85 years with non-small cell lung cancer. The chain uses TRBV29-1 and TRBJ2-1; 12 bases are shared with TRBD2. The CDR3 loop is CSVDGTSGFGKQFF. For the CDR3, the DNA is TGCAGCGTAGACGGGACTAGCGGGTTCGGTAAGCAGTTCTTC.